This TCR beta chain is drawn from a study of cytomegalovirus exposure and HLA in healthy donors. The overall study: Of roughly 400 genotyped donors, more than 75% grouped in the Caucasian-associated ancestry cluster.

Study conclusions and caveats: Analysis performed later showed TCR beta chains linked to HLA being more clonally expanded than equally common others.

Worth noting for this clone: Its antigen is currently unknown.

CDR3 length equals 16 residues. Germline V gene data show CDR1 as KGHSH and CDR2 as LQKENI. The trim removed 4 bases at V and 2 bases at J, leaving 5 bases unmatched. Both 60 Vbeta primers and 13 Jbeta primers went into the PCR. Sequencing was performed with immunoSEQ multiplex PCR; in TCRdb, only in-frame clones are kept and a portion is missing. The sample records about 100,000 clones, over 65% being singletons. This chain connects TRBV18 to TRBJ2-5; TRBD2 aligns across 12 bases. The receptor was derived from a woman between 18 and 29 years old in good health and CMV-seropositive. The source material was PBMCs. The CDR3 region is CASSQRLAGDQETQYF. The CDR3 DNA reads as TGTGCCAGCTCACAACGACTAGCGGGAGATCAAGAGACCCAGTACTTC.